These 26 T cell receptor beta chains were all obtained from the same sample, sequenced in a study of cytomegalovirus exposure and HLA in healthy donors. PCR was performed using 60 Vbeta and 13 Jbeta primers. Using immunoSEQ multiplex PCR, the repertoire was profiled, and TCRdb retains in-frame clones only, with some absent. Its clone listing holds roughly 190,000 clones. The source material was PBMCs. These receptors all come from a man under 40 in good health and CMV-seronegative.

The CDR3 DNA follows: TGTGCCAGCAGTTTCCGCGGGTGGGAGACCCAGTACTTC. This translates into CASSFRGWETQYF. This chain joins TRBV27 and TRBJ2-5; possibly TRBD2 for D (5 bases). The germline CDR1 and CDR2 sequences are MNHEY and SMNVEV (reference sequence). V was trimmed by 3 bases and J by 5 bases, leaving 10 bases between them. CDR3 length equals 13 residues.

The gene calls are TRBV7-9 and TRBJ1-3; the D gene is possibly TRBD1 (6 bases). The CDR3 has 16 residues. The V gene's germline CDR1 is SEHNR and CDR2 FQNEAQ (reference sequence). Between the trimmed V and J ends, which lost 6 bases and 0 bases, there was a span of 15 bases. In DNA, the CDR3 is TGTGCCAGCAGTCATCTCGGGACACCCTCTGGAAACACCATATATTTT. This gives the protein CASSHLGTPSGNTIYF.

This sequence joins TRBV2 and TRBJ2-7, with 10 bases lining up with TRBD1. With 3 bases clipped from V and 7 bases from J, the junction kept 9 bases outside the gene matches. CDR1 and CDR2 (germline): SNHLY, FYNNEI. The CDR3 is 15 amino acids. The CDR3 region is CASSEGGTGVKEQYF. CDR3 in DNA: TGTGCCAGCAGTGAGGGAGGGACAGGGGTGAAGGAGCAGTACTTC.

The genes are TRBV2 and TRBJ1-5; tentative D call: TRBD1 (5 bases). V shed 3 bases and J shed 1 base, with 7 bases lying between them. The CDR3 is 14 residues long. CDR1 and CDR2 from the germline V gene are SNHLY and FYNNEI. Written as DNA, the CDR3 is TGTGCCAGCAGTGAGGGGCTCAGCAATCAGCCCCAGCATTTT. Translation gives CASSEGLSNQPQHF.

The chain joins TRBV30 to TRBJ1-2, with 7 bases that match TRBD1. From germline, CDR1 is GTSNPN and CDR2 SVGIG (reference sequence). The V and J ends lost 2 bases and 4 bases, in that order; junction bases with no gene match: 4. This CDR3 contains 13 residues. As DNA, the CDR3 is TGTGCCTGGAGTTCGGGACAGAGCTATGGCTACACCTTC. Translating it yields CAWSSGQSYGYTF.

In DNA, the CDR3 is TGTGCCAGCATAAGGGACAGGGGTAACTACGAGCAGTACTTC. This codes for CASIRDRGNYEQYF. This chain connects TRBV2 to TRBJ2-7, with 10 bases fitting TRBD1. Germline lookup yields CDR1 SNHLY and CDR2 FYNNEI. The CDR3 spans 14 residues. V shed 7 bases, J shed 3 bases, and the junction held 6 bases outside the gene matches.

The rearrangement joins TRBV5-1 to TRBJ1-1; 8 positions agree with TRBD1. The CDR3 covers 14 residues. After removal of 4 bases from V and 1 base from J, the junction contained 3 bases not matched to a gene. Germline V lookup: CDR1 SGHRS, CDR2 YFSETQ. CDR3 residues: CASSGGQANTEAFF. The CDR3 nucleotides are TGCGCCAGCAGCGGGGGACAGGCGAACACTGAAGCTTTCTTT.

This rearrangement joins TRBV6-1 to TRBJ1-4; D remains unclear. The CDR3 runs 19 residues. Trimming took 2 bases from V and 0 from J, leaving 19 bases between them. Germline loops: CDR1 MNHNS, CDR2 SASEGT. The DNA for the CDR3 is TGTGCCAGCAGTGAATCTCTAGTTCAGACTTATGCAACTAATGAAAAACTGTTTTTT. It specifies CASSESLVQTYATNEKLFF.

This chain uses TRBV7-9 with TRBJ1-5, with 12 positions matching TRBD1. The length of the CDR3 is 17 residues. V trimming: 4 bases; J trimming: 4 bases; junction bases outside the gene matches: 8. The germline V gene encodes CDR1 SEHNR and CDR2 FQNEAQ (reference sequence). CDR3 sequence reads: CASSSGQGAGRNQPQHF. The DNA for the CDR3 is TGTGCCAGCAGCTCGGGACAGGGGGCGGGTAGGAATCAGCCCCAGCATTTT.

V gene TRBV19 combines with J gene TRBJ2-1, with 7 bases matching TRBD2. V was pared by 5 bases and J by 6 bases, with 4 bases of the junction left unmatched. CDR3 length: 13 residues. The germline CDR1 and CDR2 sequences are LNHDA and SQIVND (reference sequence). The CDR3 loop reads CASSRRGSNEQFF. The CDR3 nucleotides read TGTGCCAGTAGTCGGCGGGGGAGCAATGAGCAGTTCTTC.

CDR3: CASSVTGGGSQPQHF. Here the CDR3 DNA reads TGTGCCAGTAGTGTAACAGGGGGCGGGAGTCAGCCCCAGCATTTT. The chain is built from TRBV19 and TRBJ1-5; 9 bases agree with TRBD1. CDR3 length equals 15 residues. Germline V gene sequence: CDR1 LNHDA, CDR2 SQIVND (reference sequence). After removal of 5 bases from V and 6 bases from J, the junction contained 8 bases not matched to a gene. Drawing the rest from reference TRBV19 and TRBJ1-5, the complete variable domain is DGGITQSPKYLFRKEGQNVTLSCEQNLNHDAMYWYRQDPGQGLRLIYYSQIVNDFQKGDIAEGYSVSREKKESFPLTVTSAQKNPTAFYLCASSVTGGGSQPQHFGDGTRLSIL.

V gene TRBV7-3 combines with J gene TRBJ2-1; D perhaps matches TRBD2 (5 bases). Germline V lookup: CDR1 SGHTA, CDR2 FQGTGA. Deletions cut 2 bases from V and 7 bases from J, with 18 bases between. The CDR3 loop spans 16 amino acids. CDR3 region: CASSLGSAGDSNEQFF. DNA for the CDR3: TGTGCCAGCAGCTTAGGGTCGGCGGGTGATTCGAATGAGCAGTTCTTC.

Written as DNA, the CDR3 is TGTGCCAGCAGCCCGCAGACAGGGGGAAACACCATATATTTT. Amino acid sequence: CASSPQTGGNTIYF. The V gene is TRBV5-5, the J gene TRBJ1-3, with TRBD1 matching 7 bases. The V gene end was trimmed by 4 bases and the J gene end by 4 bases; junction bases not matched to a gene: 5. CDR1 and CDR2 from the germline V gene are SGHKS and YYEKEE (reference sequence). The CDR3 has 14 amino acids.

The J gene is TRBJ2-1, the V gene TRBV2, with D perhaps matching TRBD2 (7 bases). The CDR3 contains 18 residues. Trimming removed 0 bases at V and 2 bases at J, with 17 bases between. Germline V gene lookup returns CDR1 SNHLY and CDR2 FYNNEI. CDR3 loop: CASSEALGAGVTYNEQFF. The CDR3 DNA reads TGTGCCAGCAGTGAAGCGCTGGGGGCGGGAGTCACCTACAATGAGCAGTTCTTC.

The CDR3 protein is CATSRDYPNTEAFF. CDR3 nucleotides: TGTGCCACCAGCAGAGACTACCCTAACACTGAAGCTTTCTTT. The chain links TRBV15 to TRBJ1-1; D remains unclear. The CDR3 contains 14 residues. Trimming cost V 0 bases and J 2 bases, with 7 bases left between them. CDR1 is LNHNV, CDR2 YYDKDF, per germline (reference sequence).

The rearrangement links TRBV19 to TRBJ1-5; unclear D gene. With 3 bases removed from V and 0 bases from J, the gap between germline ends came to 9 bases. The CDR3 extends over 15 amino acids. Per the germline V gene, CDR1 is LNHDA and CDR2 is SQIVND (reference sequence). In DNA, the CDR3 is TGTGCCAGTAGTATTAGACAACGTAGCAATCAGCCCCAGCATTTT. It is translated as CASSIRQRSNQPQHF.

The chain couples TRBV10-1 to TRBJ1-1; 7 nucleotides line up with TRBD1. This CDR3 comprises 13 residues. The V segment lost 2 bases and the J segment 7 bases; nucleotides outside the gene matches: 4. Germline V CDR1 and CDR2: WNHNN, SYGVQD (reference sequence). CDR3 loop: CASSERQGFEAFF. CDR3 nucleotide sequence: TGCGCCAGCAGTGAGAGACAGGGATTTGAAGCTTTCTTT.

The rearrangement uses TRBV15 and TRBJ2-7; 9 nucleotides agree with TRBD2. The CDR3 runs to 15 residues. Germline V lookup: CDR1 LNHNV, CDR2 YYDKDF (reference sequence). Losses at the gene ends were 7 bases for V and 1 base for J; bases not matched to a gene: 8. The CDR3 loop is CATMRDLAGSYEQYF. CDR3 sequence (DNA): TGTGCCACCATGAGGGACCTAGCGGGGTCCTACGAGCAGTACTTC.

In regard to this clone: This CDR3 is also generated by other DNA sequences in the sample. DNA of the CDR3: TGTGCCTGGAGCCGCGGATCCGGAAACACCATATATTTT. Its protein is CAWSRGSGNTIYF. The rearrangement uses TRBV30 and TRBJ1-3; D remains unclear. The CDR3 totals 13 residues. Germline lookup yields CDR1 GTSNPN and CDR2 SVGIG (reference sequence). Trimming removed 3 bases from V and 4 bases from J, with 10 bases in between. Looking up the rest from reference TRBV30 and TRBJ1-3 gives the full variable domain: SQTIHQWPATLVQPVGSPLSLECTVEGTSNPNLYWYRQAAGRGLQLLFYSVGIGQISSEVPQNLSASRPQDRQFILSSKKLLLSDSGFYLCAWSRGSGNTIYFGEGSWLTVV.

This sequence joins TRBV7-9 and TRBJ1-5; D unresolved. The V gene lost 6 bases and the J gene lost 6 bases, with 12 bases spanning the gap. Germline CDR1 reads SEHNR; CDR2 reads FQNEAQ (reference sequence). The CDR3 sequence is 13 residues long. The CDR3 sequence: CASSAVTSQPQHF. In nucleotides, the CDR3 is TGTGCCAGCAGTGCCGTTACGAGTCAGCCCCAGCATTTT. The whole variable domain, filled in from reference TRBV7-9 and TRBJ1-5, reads DTGVSQNPRHKITKRGQNVTFRCDPISEHNRLYWYRQTLGQGPEFLTYFQNEAQLEKSRLLSDRFSAERPKGSFSTLEIQRTEQGDSAMYLCASSAVTSQPQHFGDGTRLSIL.

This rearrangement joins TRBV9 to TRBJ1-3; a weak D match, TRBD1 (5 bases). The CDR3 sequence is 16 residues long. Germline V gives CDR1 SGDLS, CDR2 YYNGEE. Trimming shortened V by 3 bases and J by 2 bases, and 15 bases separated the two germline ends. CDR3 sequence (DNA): TGTGCCAGCAGCGCCACAACAGGCGGGGCTGGAAACACCATATATTTT. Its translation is CASSATTGGAGNTIYF. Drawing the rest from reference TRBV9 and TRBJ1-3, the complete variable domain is DSGVTQTPKHLITATGQRVTLRCSPRSGDLSVYWYQQSLDQGLQFLIQYYNGEERAKGNILERFSAQQFPDLHSELNLSSLELGDSALYFCASSATTGGAGNTIYFGEGSWLTVV.

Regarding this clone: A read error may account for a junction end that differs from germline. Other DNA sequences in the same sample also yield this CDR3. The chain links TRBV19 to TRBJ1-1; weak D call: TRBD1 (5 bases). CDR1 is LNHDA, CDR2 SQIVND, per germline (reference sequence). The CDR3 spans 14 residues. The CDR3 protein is CASSLWAGGTEAFF. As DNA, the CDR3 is TGTGCCAGTAGTCTATGGGCTGGGGGGACTGAGGCTTTCTTT. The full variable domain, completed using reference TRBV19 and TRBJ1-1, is DGGITQSPKYLFRKEGQNVTLSCEQNLNHDAMYWYRQDPGQGLRLIYYSQIVNDFQKGDIAEGYSVSREKKESFPLTVTSAQKNPTAFYLCASSLWAGGTEAFFGQGTRLTVV.

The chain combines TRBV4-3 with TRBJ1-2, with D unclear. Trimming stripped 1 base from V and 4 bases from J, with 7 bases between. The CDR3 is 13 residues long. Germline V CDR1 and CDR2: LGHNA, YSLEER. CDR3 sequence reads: CASSQGTSYGYTF. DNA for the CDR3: TGCGCCAGCAGCCAAGGGACTTCCTATGGCTACACCTTC.

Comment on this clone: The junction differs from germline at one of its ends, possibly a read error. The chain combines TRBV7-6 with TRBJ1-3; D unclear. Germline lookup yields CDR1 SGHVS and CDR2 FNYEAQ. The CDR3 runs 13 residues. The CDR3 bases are TGTGCCAGCAGCTTCGGGGAGCGAAACGCCATATATTTT. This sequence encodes CASSFGERNAIYF.

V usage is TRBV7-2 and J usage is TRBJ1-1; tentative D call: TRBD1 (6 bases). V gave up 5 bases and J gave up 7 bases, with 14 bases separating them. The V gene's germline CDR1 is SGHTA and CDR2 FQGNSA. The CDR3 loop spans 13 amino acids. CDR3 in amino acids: CASSPQGKSEAFF. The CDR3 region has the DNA TGTGCCAGCAGCCCTCAGGGGAAAAGTGAAGCTTTCTTT.

CDR3 DNA: TGTGCCAGCAGCCAAGTCAGGGACACTGAAGCTTTCTTT. Translation gives CASSQVRDTEAFF. The chain links TRBV14 to TRBJ1-1; perhaps TRBD1 as D (5 bases). The CDR3 consists of 13 residues. Germline V gene sequence: CDR1 SGHDN, CDR2 FVKESK. V lost 1 base and J 3 bases, leaving 6 bases between the germline ends. The complete variable domain, with remaining parts taken from reference TRBV14 and TRBJ1-1, reads EAGVTQFPSHSVIEKGQTVTLRCDPISGHDNLYWYRRVMGKEIKFLLHFVKESKQDESGMPNNRFLAERTGGTYSTLKVQPAELEDSGVYFCASSQVRDTEAFFGQGTRLTVV.